This T cell receptor beta chain was sequenced during a study of T cell responses to AZD1222 COVID-19 vaccine. Overall study findings and caveats: Donors were mostly white British, more females; clonal diversity possibly underestimated. AZD1222 recipients seropositive at baseline numbered only 5 or 6.

On this clone: Its antigen remains unidentified.

Measured with immunoSEQ multiplex PCR; TCRdb has only the in-frame clones, and not every one. The sample includes approximately 74,000 clones, over 80% seen only once; the top ten take approximately 2.8%. The CDR3 spans 17 residues. Trimming cost V 4 bases and J 4 bases, with 20 bases left between them. Germline CDR1 reads SNHLY; CDR2 reads FYNNEI. This receptor was obtained from an adult in good health. Sample: peripheral blood, taken on day 0 of AZD1222 vaccination. The chain has TRBV2 and TRBJ1-3; TRBD1 is a possible D gene (6 bases). CDR3 DNA sequence: TGTGCCAGCAGTGTTACCATTTATAGGGGGAAAGGAAACACCATATATTTT. It specifies CASSVTIYRGKGNTIYF.